This TCR beta chain was sequenced during a study of Ad26.COV2.S vaccination and SARS-CoV-2 variants. About the research overall: Participant was drawn from the COV1001 Ad26.COV2.S trial arm. General observations from the study: The study found higher spike-specific TCR breadth in vaccine than placebo recipients.

This table comes from immunoSEQ multiplex PCR, and its TCRdb copy is limited to in-frame clones, with some not included. The repertoire holds about half a million clones, with about nine tenths as singletons. The sample's treatment: about 20 received Ad26.COV2.S at low or high dose, single or two shots; about 5 received placebo; per-sample allocation not given. The investigators took samples on day 63 after the first vaccine or placebo injection. Boston supplied an adult donor aged 18-55 years. This clone has only a few counts. Its specificity is not known. Germline values: CDR1 SNHLY, CDR2 FYNNEI. The CDR3 runs 14 residues. V was pared by 1 base and J by 2 bases, with 8 bases between.

The origin of this receptor is a person aged 18-65 years who received the Ad26.COV2.S COVID-19 vaccine or a placebo. The V gene is TRBV2, the J gene TRBJ1-2, with D unclear. The sample consisted of peripheral blood, taken in a trial of Ad26.COV2.S vaccine versus placebo. In nucleotides, the CDR3 is TGTGCCAGCAGTGAAGTTGGTCGGAACTATGGCTACACCTTC. The encoded protein is CASSEVGRNYGYTF.